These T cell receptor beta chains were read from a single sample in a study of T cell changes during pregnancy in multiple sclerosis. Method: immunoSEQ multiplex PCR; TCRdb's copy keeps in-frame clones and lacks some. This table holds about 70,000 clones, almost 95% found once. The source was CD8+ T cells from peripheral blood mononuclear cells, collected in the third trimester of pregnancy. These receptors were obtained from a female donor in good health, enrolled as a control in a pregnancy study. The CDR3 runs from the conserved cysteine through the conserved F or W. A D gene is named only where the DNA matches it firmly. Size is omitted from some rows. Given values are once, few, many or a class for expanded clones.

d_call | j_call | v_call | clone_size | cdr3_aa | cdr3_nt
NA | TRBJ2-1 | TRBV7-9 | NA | CASSLAGANYNEQFF | TGTGCCAGCAGCTTAGCGGGGGCCAACTACAATGAGCAGTTCTTC
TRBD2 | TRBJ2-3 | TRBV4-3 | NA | CASSQDLAGRTDTQYF | TGCGCCAGCAGCCAAGACCTAGCGGGGCGCACAGATACGCAGTATTTT
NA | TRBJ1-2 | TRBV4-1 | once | CASSQGGGYTF | TGCGCCAGCAGCCAAGGAGGTGGCTACACCTTC
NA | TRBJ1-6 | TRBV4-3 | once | CASSLSPASNSYNSPLHF | TGCGCCAGCAGCCTGTCCCCCGCCAGTAACTCCTATAATTCACCCCTCCACTTT
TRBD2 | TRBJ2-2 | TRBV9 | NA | CASSAPSSGGAGELFF | TGTGCCAGCAGCGCCCCGAGTAGCGGGGGGGCCGGGGAGCTGTTTTTT
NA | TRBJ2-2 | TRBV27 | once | CASSYRTGELFF | TGTGCCAGCAGTTACAGGACCGGGGAGCTGTTTTTT
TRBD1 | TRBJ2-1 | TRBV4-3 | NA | CASSQETGTGGGNEQFF | TGCGCCAGCAGCCAAGAGACCGGGACAGGGGGTGGTAATGAGCAGTTCTTC
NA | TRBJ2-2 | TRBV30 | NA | CAWSVYLGSGTGELFF | TGTGCCTGGAGTGTATATCTGGGTTCTGGCACCGGGGAGCTGTTTTTT
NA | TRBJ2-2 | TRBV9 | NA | CASSVAGGELFF | TGTGCCAGCAGCGTAGCGGGCGGGGAGCTGTTTTTT
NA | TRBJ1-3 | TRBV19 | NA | CASSHYFSGNTIYF | TGTGCCAGTAGTCACTACTTCTCTGGAAACACCATATATTTT
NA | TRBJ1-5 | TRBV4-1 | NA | CASSSGLSQPQHF | TGCGCCAGCAGCTCAGGGTTGAGTCAGCCCCAGCATTTT
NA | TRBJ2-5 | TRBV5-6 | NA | CASSLWHRVKETQYF | TGTGCCAGCAGCTTGTGGCACAGGGTCAAAGAGACCCAGTACTTC
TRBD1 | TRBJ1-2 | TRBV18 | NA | CASSPWDRTNYGYTF | TGTGCCAGCTCACCTTGGGACAGAACTAACTATGGCTACACCTTC